This TCR beta chain was sequenced in a study of vaccination effects on CD4 cells after COVID-19 (dated by TCRdb to between 2021 and 2024). Regarding the complete study: Each participant received two doses of an mRNA SARS-CoV-2 vaccine, either BNT162b2 or mRNA-1273. Cultures from other donors in the study were sequenced using the Oncomine TCR Beta short-read assay on an Illumina iSeq 100. Pre-vaccine samples from two convalescent patients were drawn 16 days and one week before the first dose, 142 and 148 days after COVID-19 diagnosis. SARS-CoV-2 spike-specific CD4+ TCR repertoires were compared before and after mRNA vaccination in COVID-19 convalescent patients and in infection-naive vaccine recipients. A total of 10 COVID-19 convalescent patients and several SARS-CoV-2-naive healthy vaccine recipients were included in the full study.

To identify antigen-specific CD4+ T cell clonotypes by their expansion, the ViraFEST assay first stimulated PBMC with viral peptide pools and then applied TCR sequencing. After 10 to 11 days of culture, CD4+ T cells were isolated with the EasySep CD4+ T cell isolation kit. Convalescent patients had PCR-confirmed SARS-CoV-2 infection between March and December 2020, before Alpha, Beta and Delta variants emerged in the United States. Roughly 1.9 million PBMC per well were cultured with approximately 10 ug/ml peptides in IMDM containing roughly 5% human AB serum, 8.5 to 10 IU/ml IL-2 and gentamicin. On days 3 and 7, half of the culture medium was replaced with fresh IL-2-containing medium. Unless noted otherwise, every peptide stimulation condition was grown in triplicate wells. Using Ficoll-Paque Plus gradient centrifugation, PBMC were separated from whole blood and then either used fresh or cryopreserved at -140C. Genomic DNA was extracted from cultured CD4+ T cells with the QIAamp micro DNA kit.

Broader findings and caveats from the paper: In convalescent patients, the post-vaccine spike-reactive repertoire consisted mainly of new vaccine-induced clones, largely distinct from infection-induced clones. The study was limited by a small number of convalescent patients, and early post-infection timepoints were lacking. At late post-vaccination timepoints, both infection-induced and vaccine-induced clones showed marked clonal contraction, consistent with waning T cell responses.

On this clone: Its antigen is currently not known. Nothing much larger sits one base from this clone, and base qualities are not available.

The library was produced with the immunoSEQ multiplex PCR assay. DNA from the CD4+ T cells that had been cultured and isolated underwent TCR beta CDR3 sequencing. Processing in the source paper ran as follows. Non-productive TCR sequences were removed and reads were trimmed to the CDR3 region, keeping CDR3s of at least 7 amino acids. The MANAFEST web app was used to pick out antigen-specific clonotypes by comparing their expansion in peptide wells with that in reference cultures. To count as positive, a clone had to show expansion at FDR<0.05 compared with the reference and with all other wells, an odds ratio above 5, and a frequency above 0.1% in two replicate wells. A clonotype was defined as cross-reactive if the clonotype was significantly expanded both in SARS-CoV-2 spike wells and in at least one common cold coronavirus spike condition. CDR3 similarity was assessed by Levenshtein distance with the stringdist R package, and unrooted trees were built with ape in R 3.6.1. TCRdb took over this immuneACCESS table, retaining in-frame rearrangements with V and J assigned. Such tables are incomplete; in checked studies, under half of the missing clones stem from an unresolved V gene, and the remainder is unexplained. V, J and clone size are taken as reported in that table, and D and trimming were inferred from the DNA itself. Recorded for this sample are roughly 45,000 clones; roughly 80% of them occurred a single time. The ten top clones hold under 30% of the sample.

This clonotype was sampled from a human donor who had a prior SARS-CoV-2 infection. The material was CD4+ T cells from PBMCs cultured with a peptide pool, obtained before COVID-19 vaccination.

The DNA reads as follows: TGTGCCAGTAGTATAATCGTCCGTCAGCCCCAGCATTTT. Its translation is CASSIIVRQPQHF. The sequence is built from TRBV19 and TRBJ1-5; the D gene assignment is ambiguous. The CDR3, cysteine through phenylalanine, is 13 amino acids long. Just the 39-base CDR3 DNA is kept, in frame starting at base 1. CDR1 LNHDA and CDR2 SQIVND are derived from the germline V gene (reference sequence). V lost 2 bases and J lost 6 bases; the stretch between them is 8 bases long.